The T cell receptor (beta chain) under discussion was sequenced for a study of CD4 T cells in relation to SARS-CoV-2 and coronaviruses (dated by TCRdb to the early 2020s). About the study as a whole: The ViraFEST assay cultured PBMCs with antigen for 10 days, then sequenced TCR beta CDR3s to find antigen-specific clonal expansions. An HIV-1 Nef peptide pool or a culture without peptide was used as the negative reference condition. Patient-derived lymphoblastoid cell lines were used to map the HLA restriction of shared crossreactive spike epitopes. Memory CD4+ T cell crossreactivity between SARS-CoV-2 and common cold coronavirus spike proteins was assessed at the TCR clonotype level in the study. The Adaptive Biotechnologies TCR-sequencing kit was used to sequence samples from a few pre-COVID donors and the naive versus memory experiments, while other data came from Illumina-based sequencing. A different, Illumina-based TCR-beta assay was used to sequence expansion assays from other donors in the study.

Paper-wide results and their limitations: In around three fifths of donors, memory CD4+ clonotypes turned up that crossrecognized SARS-CoV-2 and at least one common cold coronavirus spike. The study was limited by small numbers of patients and tested TCRs. Crossreactive clones showed significantly weaker SARS-CoV-2-driven expansion than monoreactive clones, consistent with antigenic imprinting. No donor contributed both pre-pandemic and post-infection samples, which limited tracing the source of pre-existing responses. Crossreactivity analysis centred on spike protein, so crossreactivity against other viral proteins was not assessed.

Library prep was done by the immunoSEQ multiplex PCR assay. In the paper's pipeline: During preprocessing, nonproductive sequences were removed, as were CDR3s that did not start with C, did not end with F or W, or were shorter than 7 amino acids. The MANAFEST web app identified antigen-specific clonotypes based on expansion compared with the reference and other culture wells. A clone was considered positive if the clone showed significant expansion compared with the reference culture in 2 of 3 replicate wells at an FDR below 0.05. To be called positive, a clone also had to show significant expansion compared with every other tandem well and an odds ratio greater than 5. Pairwise Levenshtein distance, computed with the stringdist R package after three terminal residues were trimmed from each end, was used as the measure of CDR3 homology. TCRdb holds this immuneACCESS table with in-frame rearrangements only. Some clones are missing; in checked studies, unresolved V genes explain under half, and the rest has no known cause. The V and J calls and clone size come from that table; D and trimming were worked out from the DNA. The sample table lists tens of thousands of clones, around 75% of them with a count of one. Together, the top ten hold over 10% of the sample.

This clone is categorized as medium-sized (0.01 to 0.1%). Which antigen it targets is not known. No qualities accompany the bases; no much larger clone lies one base away. CD4+ T cells from unexposed donors were collected before the COVID-19 pandemic (2011-2018). The EasySep CD4+ T cell isolation kit was used to isolate CD4+ T cells once the cultures had run for approximately ten days. As far as cell numbers permitted, CD4+ T cells from unexposed donors were tested for reactivity against SARS-CoV-2 S and N as well as four spike pools from common cold coronaviruses. Around 1.9 million PBMCs per well were cultured in IMDM with roughly 5% human AB serum and 7.5 to 10 IU/ml IL-2. Half of the culture medium was replaced with fresh IL-2-containing medium on days 3 and 7. In general, triplicate replicate wells were used for every peptide culture condition. Leukapheresis product for the unexposed donors was bought commercially. Ficoll-Paque PLUS gradient centrifugation was used to isolate PBMCs from either whole blood or leukapheresis product. PBMCs were either used fresh in the expansion assay or cryopreserved at -140 degrees C. The QIAamp Micro DNA Kit was used to extract genomic DNA from the CD4+ T cells.

Per the germline V gene, MNHEY is the CDR1 and SVGEGT is the CDR2. Trimming at the junction amounts to 3 bases on V and 6 bases on J, and the germline ends lie 20 bases apart. The CDR3 holds 17 amino acids from the cysteine to the phenylalanine. The retained sequence is limited to the CDR3, 51 bases, with the frame set at the first base. The rearrangement combines TRBV6-2 or TRBV6-3 with TRBJ1-4; the D gene cannot be named for sure. The receptor was isolated from a human donor in good health. Sequenced sample: CD4+ T cells from PBMCs, cultured in vitro. Here is the DNA: TGTGCCAGCAGTTATTCGTTTCGTTGGGGAAAGGATGAAAAACTGTTTTTT. Translated, this is CASSYSFRWGKDEKLFF.